What follows is one T cell receptor (beta chain) and its context. What it binds is unknown. The table came from immunoSEQ multiplex PCR; TCRdb's copy has only in-frame clones and leaves some out. The sample carries fewer than 3 million clones, approximately 90% recorded once. These data originate in a study of shared clonotypes between healthy human individuals. Turning to the study itself: CD4 naive cells filled three plates per donor, CD4 memory three, CD8 naive two and CD8 memory one. General study findings and limits: Estimated clonotype richness was generally higher in naive than memory subsets.

There are 11 residues in the CDR3. Trimming cost V 9 bases and J 8 bases; bases outside gene matches: 3. Specimen: naive CD4+ T cells from PBMCs. Sample subset: CD45RA+ positively selected. This rearrangement joins TRBV23-1 to TRBJ1-2, with 10 bases lining up with TRBD1. TRBV23-1 counts as an open reading frame of uncertain function. The receptor's source is a man between 18 and 29 years old in good health. Some clones in this sample may be carry-over from other donors' samples. CDR3 sequence: CARDRGEGYTF. Here the CDR3 DNA reads TGCGCCAGGGACAGGGGGGAAGGCTACACCTTC.